The present T cell receptor beta chain was sequenced within a study of spatial heterogeneity in lung cancer. This CDR3 is 14 amino acids long. Germline V lookup: CDR1 SGHTA, CDR2 FQGNSA. Trimming took 8 bases from V and 5 from J, leaving 18 bases between them. TCRdb independently ran MiXCR on the 5' RACE reads; one entry per CDR3 protein. Seen here are approximately 22,000 distinct CDR3 sequences, about 4.3% observed once, and the top ten hold about a third. Time point of the sample: sample taken at primary tumor resection. Unsorted tumor, nontumor lung tissue or cryopreserved PBMC supplied the whole RNA. This clonotype showed up many times.

This TCR was recovered from a male donor with early-stage non-small cell lung cancer. The starting material was PBMCs, obtained at surgery. The gene calls are TRBV7-2 and TRBJ2-5, with D unclear. The CDR3 bases are TGTGCCAGCCGCAATATTGAAGGGTCGGAGACCCAGTACTTC. It specifies CASRNIEGSETQYF.